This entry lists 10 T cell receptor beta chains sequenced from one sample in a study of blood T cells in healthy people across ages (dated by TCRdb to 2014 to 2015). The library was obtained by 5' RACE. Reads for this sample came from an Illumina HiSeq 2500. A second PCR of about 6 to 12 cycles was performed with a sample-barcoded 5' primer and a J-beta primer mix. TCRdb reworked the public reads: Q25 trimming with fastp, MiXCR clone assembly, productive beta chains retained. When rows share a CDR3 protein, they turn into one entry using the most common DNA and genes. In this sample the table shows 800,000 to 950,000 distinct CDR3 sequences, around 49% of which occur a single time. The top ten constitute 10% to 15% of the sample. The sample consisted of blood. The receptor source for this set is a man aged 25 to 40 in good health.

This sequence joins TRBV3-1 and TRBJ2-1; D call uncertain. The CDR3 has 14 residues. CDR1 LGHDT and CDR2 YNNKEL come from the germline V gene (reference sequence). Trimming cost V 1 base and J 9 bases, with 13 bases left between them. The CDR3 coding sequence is TGTGCCAGCAGCCAAGGGATTCGGCACGCTGAGCAGTTCTTC. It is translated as CASSQGIRHAEQFF.

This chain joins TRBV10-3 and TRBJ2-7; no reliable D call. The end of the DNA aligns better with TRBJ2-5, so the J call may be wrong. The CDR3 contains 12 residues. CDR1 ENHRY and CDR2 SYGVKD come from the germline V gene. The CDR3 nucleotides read TGTGCCATCAGTGAGGGCCTCGAGACCCAGTACTTC. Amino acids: CAISEGLETQYF.

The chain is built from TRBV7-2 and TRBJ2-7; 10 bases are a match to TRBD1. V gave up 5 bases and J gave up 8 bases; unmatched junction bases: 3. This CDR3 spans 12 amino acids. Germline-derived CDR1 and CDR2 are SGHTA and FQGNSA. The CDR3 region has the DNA TGTGCCAGCAGCCGGGACAGGGGCCAGCAGTACTTC. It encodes CASSRDRGQQYF. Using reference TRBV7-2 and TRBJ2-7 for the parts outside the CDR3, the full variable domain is GAGVSQSPSNKVTEKGKDVELRCDPISGHTALYWYRQSLGQGLEFLIYFQGNSAPDKSGLPSDRFSAERTGGSVSTLTIQRTQQEDSAVYLCASSRDRGQQYFGPGTRLTVT.

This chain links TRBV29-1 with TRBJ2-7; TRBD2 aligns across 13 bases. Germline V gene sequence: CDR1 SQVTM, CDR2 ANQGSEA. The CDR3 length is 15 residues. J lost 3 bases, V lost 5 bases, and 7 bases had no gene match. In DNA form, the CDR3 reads TGCAGCGTTAGGGCAGGACTAGCGGGGGACTACGAGCAGTACTTC. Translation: CSVRAGLAGDYEQYF.

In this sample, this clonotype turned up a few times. DNA for the CDR3: TGCAGCGTCGACGGACAGTACAATGAGCAGTTCTTC. Amino acids: CSVDGQYNEQFF. The chain is built from TRBV29-1 and TRBJ2-1, with D maybe TRBD1 (6 bases). Looked up from germline, CDR1 is SQVTM and CDR2 is ANQGSEA. V was clipped by 6 bases and J by 4 bases, with 10 bases between them. The CDR3 extends over 12 amino acids.

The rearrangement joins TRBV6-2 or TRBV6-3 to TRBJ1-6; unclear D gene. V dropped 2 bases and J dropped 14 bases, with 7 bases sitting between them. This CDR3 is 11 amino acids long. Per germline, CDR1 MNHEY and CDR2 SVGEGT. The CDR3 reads CASSYGITLHF. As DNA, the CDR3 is TGTGCCAGCAGTTACGGTATCACCCTCCACTTT.

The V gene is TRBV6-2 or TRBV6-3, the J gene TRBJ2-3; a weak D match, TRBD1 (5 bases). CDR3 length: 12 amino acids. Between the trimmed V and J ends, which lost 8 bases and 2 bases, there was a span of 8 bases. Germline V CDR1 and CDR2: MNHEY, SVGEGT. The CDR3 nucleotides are TGTGCCAGCCGACAGATCACAGATACGCAGTATTTT. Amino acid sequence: CASRQITDTQYF.

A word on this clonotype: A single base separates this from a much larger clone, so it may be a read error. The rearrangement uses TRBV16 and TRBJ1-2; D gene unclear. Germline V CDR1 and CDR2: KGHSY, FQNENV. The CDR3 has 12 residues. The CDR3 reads CARSQSADGYTF. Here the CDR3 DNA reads TGTGCCCGCAGCCAATCAGCAGATGGCTACACCTTC.

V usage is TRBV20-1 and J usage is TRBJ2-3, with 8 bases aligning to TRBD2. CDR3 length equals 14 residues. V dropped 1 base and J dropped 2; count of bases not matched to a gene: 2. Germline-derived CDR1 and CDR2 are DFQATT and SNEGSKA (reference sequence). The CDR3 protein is CSARAGGNTDTQYF. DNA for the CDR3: TGCAGTGCTAGAGCGGGGGGGAACACAGATACGCAGTATTTT.

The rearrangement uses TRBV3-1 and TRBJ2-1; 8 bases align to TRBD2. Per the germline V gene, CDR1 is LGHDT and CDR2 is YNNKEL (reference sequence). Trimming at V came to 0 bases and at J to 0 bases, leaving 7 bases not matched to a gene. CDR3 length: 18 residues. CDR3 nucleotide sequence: TGTGCCAGCAGCCAAGATCAGAGTAGCGGGGACTCCTACAATGAGCAGTTCTTC. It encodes CASSQDQSSGDSYNEQFF.